What follows are 26 T cell receptor beta chains derived from one specimen sequenced in a study of blood T cell repertoires in COVID-19. Using immunoSEQ multiplex PCR, the repertoire was profiled, and TCRdb retains in-frame clones only, with some absent. The sample holds 150,000 or so clones, more than 75% seen once. Sequenced material: peripheral blood. The receptors stem from a woman between 65 and 79 years old with acute or convalescent COVID-19.

The V and J genes are TRBV11-3 and TRBJ2-1; 10 bases line up with TRBD2. V was pared by 4 bases and J by 2 bases, with 2 bases of the junction left unmatched. Germline CDR1 SGHNT, CDR2 YENEEA. This CDR3 has 15 residues. CDR3 region: CASSSLAGAYNEQFF. CDR3 sequence (DNA): TGTGCCAGCAGCTCCCTAGCGGGAGCCTACAATGAGCAGTTCTTC.

This chain uses TRBV6-1 with TRBJ2-7, with a weak D call TRBD1 (6 bases). This CDR3 region has 12 residues. Germline V lookup: CDR1 MNHNS, CDR2 SASEGT. The V gene lost 2 bases and the J gene lost 6 bases, with 8 bases spanning the gap. CDR3 protein: CASSETGIEQYF. The CDR3 coding sequence is TGTGCCAGCAGTGAAACAGGGATCGAGCAGTACTTC.

The rearrangement uses TRBV5-5 and TRBJ1-5, with no clear D. There are 13 residues in the CDR3. Trimming shortened V by 0 bases and J by 5 bases, and 6 bases separated the two germline ends. CDR1 is SGHKS, CDR2 YYEKEE, per germline (reference sequence). DNA for the CDR3: TGTGCCAGCAGCTTGGGGCCCTATCAGCCCCAGCATTTT. This sequence encodes CASSLGPYQPQHF.

V and J are TRBV9 and TRBJ2-2; 9 nucleotides agree with TRBD1. The V and J ends lost 4 bases and 3 bases, in that order; junction bases with no gene match: 1. The germline CDR1 and CDR2 sequences are SGDLS and YYNGEE. The CDR3 spans 14 residues. Written as DNA, the CDR3 is TGTGCCAGCAGCCGGACAGGGGACACCGGGGAGCTGTTTTTT. Translating gives CASSRTGDTGELFF.

This chain joins TRBV27 and TRBJ1-3; no definite D call. Germline assignment: CDR1 MNHEY and CDR2 SMNVEV (reference sequence). CDR3 length: 17 residues. Trimming left V 7 bases short and J 4 bases short, with 23 bases between. CDR3 residues: CASTSFGEGPGGNTIYF. CDR3 in DNA: TGTGCCAGCACTTCCTTTGGGGAGGGCCCCGGGGGAAACACCATATATTTT.

There are a few counts of this clone. This chain uses TRBV10-3 with TRBJ2-2; D may be TRBD1 (6 bases). CDR3 size: 16 residues. Germline loops: CDR1 ENHRY, CDR2 SYGVKD. The V end was cut by 4 bases, the J end by 3 bases, with 15 bases between. The CDR3 DNA reads as TGTGCCATCAGTGTCTCGGGACAACTACACACCGGGGAGCTGTTTTTT. It specifies CAISVSGQLHTGELFF.

The chain employs TRBV2 and TRBJ2-7; D is possibly TRBD1 (6 bases). Germline lookup yields CDR1 SNHLY and CDR2 FYNNEI. CDR3 length: 13 residues. Trimming shortened V by 4 bases and J by 3 bases, and 10 bases separated the two germline ends. CDR3 sequence (DNA): TGTGCCAGCAGTGTCGGACAGATCTACGAGCAGTACTTC. Protein product: CASSVGQIYEQYF. The full variable domain, in which reference TRBV2 and TRBJ2-7 provide the parts outside the CDR3, is EPEVTQTPSHQVTQMGQEVILRCVPISNHLYFYWYRQILGQKVEFLVSFYNNEISEKSEIFDDQFSVERPDGSNFTLKIRSTKLEDSAMYFCASSVGQIYEQYFGPGTRLTVT.

V and J are TRBV28 and TRBJ2-7, with D maybe TRBD1 (5 bases). This CDR3 contains 13 residues. V lost 7 bases and J lost 3, with 13 bases in between. From germline, CDR1 is MDHEN and CDR2 SYDVKM. The CDR3 bases are TGTGCCAGCACTATCGGCAGGGACTACGAGCAGTACTTC. Translated: CASTIGRDYEQYF.

The chain couples TRBV5-1 to TRBJ1-4; D is perhaps TRBD1 (6 bases). This CDR3 spans 14 amino acids. The V end lost 4 bases, the J end lost 7 bases, and 14 bases lay between the germline ends. The germline V gene has CDR1 SGHRS and CDR2 YFSETQ. The chain's CDR3 is CASSLAGVGEKLFF. In DNA form, the CDR3 reads TGCGCCAGCAGCCTGGCAGGGGTTGGTGAAAAACTGTTTTTT. The variable domain in full, with the rest retrieved from reference TRBV5-1 and TRBJ1-4, is KAGVTQTPRYLIKTRGQQVTLSCSPISGHRSVSWYQQTPGQGLQFLFEYFSETQRNKGNFPGRFSGRQFSNSRSEMNVSTLELGDSALYLCASSLAGVGEKLFFGSGTQLSVL.

This clone was seen a handful of times. CDR3 sequence (DNA): TGTGCCAGCAGTTACGCCGGACAGATGAACACCGGGGAGCTGTTTTTT. This translates into CASSYAGQMNTGELFF. The chain carries TRBV6-2 or TRBV6-3 and TRBJ2-2; tentatively, D is TRBD1 (6 bases). The germline CDR1 and CDR2 sequences are MNHEY and SVGEGT. V was shortened by 2 bases and J by 1 base, with 11 bases between the two germline ends. The CDR3 totals 16 residues.

The chain recombines TRBV5-4 with TRBJ2-7; 7 nucleotides agree with TRBD2. V lost 0 bases, J lost 7 bases, and 7 bases stayed unmatched. From germline, CDR1 is SGHNT and CDR2 YYREEE (reference sequence). This CDR3 contains 14 residues. CDR3 protein: CASSLASGHSEQYF. The CDR3 DNA reads as TGTGCCAGCAGCTTGGCTAGCGGCCATTCTGAGCAGTACTTC.

This chain uses TRBV5-6 with TRBJ1-1, with 7 bases aligning to TRBD1. CDR1 SGHDT and CDR2 YYEEEE come from the germline V gene. V shed 3 bases, J shed 6 bases, and the junction held 14 bases outside the gene matches. This CDR3 is built from 16 residues. CDR3 residues: CASSSPAYRGVAEAFF. The CDR3 DNA reads TGTGCCAGCAGCTCGCCCGCGTACAGGGGTGTAGCTGAAGCTTTCTTT.

The chain links TRBV6-2 or TRBV6-3 to TRBJ2-3, with D possibly TRBD2 on 6 matching bases. The germline V gene has CDR1 MNHEY and CDR2 SVGEGT. V dropped 0 bases and J dropped 0 bases, with 19 bases sitting between them. CDR3 length: 19 amino acids. The CDR3, as DNA: TGTGCCAGCAGTTACTCACTTGTCGGGGGTGAGATAAGCACAGATACGCAGTATTTT. As protein: CASSYSLVGGEISTDTQYF.

This clone appeared once. This chain links TRBV18 with TRBJ2-1; TRBD2 agrees at 7 bases. V trimming: 3 bases; J trimming: 7 bases; junction bases outside the gene matches: 9. Germline V CDR1 and CDR2: KGHSH, LQKENI. The CDR3 spans 15 residues. The CDR3 reads CASSPAGRALNEQFF. The CDR3 DNA reads as TGTGCCAGCTCACCGGCGGGGAGGGCCTTAAATGAGCAGTTCTTC. Looking up the rest from reference TRBV18 and TRBJ2-1 gives the full variable domain: NAGVMQNPRHLVRRRGQEARLRCSPMKGHSHVYWYRQLPEEGLKFMVYLQKENIIDESGMPKERFSAEFPKEGPSILRIQQVVRGDSAAYFCASSPAGRALNEQFFGPGTRLTVL.

V is TRBV19 and J is TRBJ1-3; D remains ambiguous. Germline-derived CDR1 and CDR2 are LNHDA and SQIVND (reference sequence). Deletions cut 3 bases from V and 0 bases from J, with 9 bases between. The CDR3 has 15 amino acids. For the CDR3, the DNA is TGTGCCAGTAGTATGCAGTCAAGCTCTGGAAACACCATATATTTT. This gives the protein CASSMQSSSGNTIYF. Variable domain in full (rest from reference TRBV19 and TRBJ1-3): DGGITQSPKYLFRKEGQNVTLSCEQNLNHDAMYWYRQDPGQGLRLIYYSQIVNDFQKGDIAEGYSVSREKKESFPLTVTSAQKNPTAFYLCASSMQSSSGNTIYFGEGSWLTVV.

A few counts support this clone. The V and J genes are TRBV6-5 and TRBJ1-2; a possible D gene is TRBD1 (6 bases). The CDR3 extends over 14 amino acids. V was shortened by 6 bases and J by 3 bases, with 14 bases between the two germline ends. Germline assignment: CDR1 MNHEY and CDR2 SVGAGI. DNA for the CDR3: TGTGCCAGCAGCATACAGGGCGCGGACTATGGCTACACCTTC. It yields the protein CASSIQGADYGYTF.

V and J are TRBV3-1 (or the pseudogene TRBV3-2) and TRBJ2-3, with unresolved D. The CDR3 extends over 17 amino acids. Germline V gives CDR1 LGHDT, CDR2 YNNKEL (reference sequence). V lost 0 bases, J lost 4 bases, and 17 bases lay in between. CDR3 loop: CASSQEWFTLVADTQYF. The CDR3 DNA follows: TGTGCCAGCAGCCAAGAATGGTTTACATTGGTCGCAGATACGCAGTATTTT.

V usage is TRBV7-2 and J usage is TRBJ1-1, with unresolved D. Germline values: CDR1 SGHTA, CDR2 FQGNSA. The CDR3 covers 13 residues. V lost 5 bases and J lost 1, with 8 bases in between. The CDR3 bases are TGTGCCAGCAGCGAGGGCAGGAACACTGAAGCTTTCTTT. Translating gives CASSEGRNTEAFF.

The V and J genes are TRBV27 and TRBJ1-6; no clear D gene. V gave up 5 bases and J gave up 1 base, with 3 bases separating them. CDR1 and CDR2 from the germline V gene are MNHEY and SMNVEV (reference sequence). There are 13 residues in the CDR3. CDR3 in amino acids: CASSRSYNSPLHF. The CDR3 nucleotides are TGTGCCAGCAGTCGGTCCTATAATTCACCCCTCCACTTT.

V usage is TRBV7-9 and J usage is TRBJ2-3; 9 nucleotides match TRBD1. The CDR3 length is 17 residues. V was pared by 7 bases and J by 4 bases, with 15 bases of the junction left unmatched. Germline CDR1 SEHNR, CDR2 FQNEAQ (reference sequence). The CDR3 bases are TGTGCCAGCACCGAGTCAACCGGGACAGGGAAGGCAGATACGCAGTATTTT. Its translation is CASTESTGTGKADTQYF. The entire variable domain, with the rest obtained from reference TRBV7-9 and TRBJ2-3, is as follows: DTGVSQNPRHKITKRGQNVTFRCDPISEHNRLYWYRQTLGQGPEFLTYFQNEAQLEKSRLLSDRFSAERPKGSFSTLEIQRTEQGDSAMYLCASTESTGTGKADTQYFGPGTRLTVL.

This chain links TRBV5-5 with TRBJ2-1; TRBD1 matches at 10 bases. Germline V gives CDR1 SGHKS, CDR2 YYEKEE (reference sequence). The V gene end was trimmed by 4 bases and the J gene end by 8 bases; junction bases not matched to a gene: 18. The CDR3 loop spans 18 amino acids. CDR3 protein: CASSIDRGQVGSRDEQFF. The DNA of the CDR3 is TGTGCCAGCAGCATCGACAGGGGGCAAGTCGGGAGTCGGGATGAGCAGTTCTTC.

V and J are TRBV5-1 and TRBJ1-1; TRBD1 matches at 7 bases. Looked up from germline, CDR1 is SGHRS and CDR2 is YFSETQ. The CDR3 is 15 amino acids. Unmatched junction bases numbered 6, after V lost 0 bases and J lost 4 bases. In DNA, the CDR3 is TGCGCCAGCAGCTTGGCTGGACAGGCGGTCACTGAAGCTTTCTTT. Translation: CASSLAGQAVTEAFF.

The J gene is TRBJ2-7, the V gene TRBV2; 10 bases line up with TRBD1. The germline V gene encodes CDR1 SNHLY and CDR2 FYNNEI. V trimming: 7 bases; J trimming: 2 bases; junction bases outside the gene matches: 20. The CDR3 length is 19 residues. The chain's CDR3 is CASTKSGTGAGGRTYEQYF. CDR3 DNA: TGTGCCAGCACCAAATCCGGGACAGGGGCTGGCGGGAGGACCTACGAGCAGTACTTC.

The J gene is TRBJ2-7, the V gene TRBV5-1, with D tentatively TRBD2 (5 bases). Trimming left V 4 bases short and J 6 bases short, with 14 bases between. Germline V CDR1 and CDR2: SGHRS, YFSETQ. The CDR3 is 13 amino acids. The CDR3 here is CASSDRRAGEQYF. CDR3 coding DNA: TGCGCCAGCAGCGACCGCCGGGCGGGCGAGCAGTACTTC.

The rearrangement uses TRBV18 and TRBJ1-2, with D possibly TRBD1 on 5 matching bases. This CDR3 is built from 15 residues. V gave up 3 bases and J gave up 4 bases, with 15 bases separating them. Germline CDR1 KGHSH, CDR2 LQKENI. The CDR3 sequence: CASSPFAGEGYGYTF. In nucleotides, the CDR3 is TGTGCCAGCTCACCCTTTGCGGGGGAAGGCTATGGCTACACCTTC.

The V and J genes are TRBV19 and TRBJ1-2; 7 nucleotides line up with TRBD1. The CDR3 is 15 residues long. Germline trimming cut 4 bases from V and 1 base from J; bases unmatched to any gene: 6. In germline, CDR1 is LNHDA, CDR2 SQIVND (reference sequence). The CDR3 loop is CASSTGQANNYGYTF. CDR3 nucleotides: TGTGCCAGTAGTACCGGACAGGCCAATAACTATGGCTACACCTTC.